This TCR beta chain is from a study of brain T cells in children with intractable seizures (TCRdb year 2021). Concerning the study at large: As a first screen for immune gene transcripts, resected brain tissue from approximately 54 pediatric epilepsy surgery cases was run on a NanoString immunology panel. Among the roughly twelve selected surgery cases, eight also had pre-surgery blood sequenced, leaving four with brain tissue only. On the study overall, not on this receptor specifically: Viral specificity was inferred solely from CDR3 sequence similarity, and the HCMV serostatus of the patients was not known. Because sequencing depth differed between pre- and post-surgery blood, the absence of clones from the pre-surgery sample may reflect undersampling.

A word on this clone: Its recognized antigen is unknown. The record has no base qualities; no much larger clone is one base away.

According to the study, the label for this sample's time point signals: resected brain tissue, or blood drawn just prior to surgery. The surgery cases with the highest brain T cell transcript signatures were chosen for TCR beta chain sequencing of brain tissue, and also of blood when blood was available. Patients had been treated with at least one anti-epileptic drug before surgery. TCR-sequenced patients were children with drug-resistant epilepsy due to tuberous sclerosis complex, focal cortical dysplasia, Rasmussen encephalitis or hemimegalencephaly. Blood samples were drawn just before the epilepsy surgery. The Monarch genomic DNA purification kit was used to extract bulk genomic DNA from unsorted brain tissue and whole blood. The CDR3 runs 14 residues from the cysteine to the phenylalanine. The retained sequence is limited to the CDR3, 42 bases, with the frame set at the first base. Trimming costs V 3 bases and J 3 bases, and their ends lie 12 bases apart. The CDR1 and CDR2 encoded by the germline V gene (reference sequence) are LNHDA and SQIVND.

The immunoSEQ assay was applied to genomic DNA to generate the TCR beta chain sequences. The original methods were these. CDR3 sequences that did not begin with the conserved framework cysteine at position 104 were removed manually. To get clonality, the normalized Shannon's Diversity Index was subtracted from one, giving values from 0 (maximal diversity) to 1 (oligoclonal). To check whether a given CDR3 had different frequencies in two samples, for example brain versus blood, chi-squared comparison-of-proportions tests were used. Public clonotypes were found through immuneACCESS searches, while the VDJdb browser was used to judge similarity to known antiviral clonotypes. TCRdb re-hosts the immuneACCESS table, in-frame sequences only. Its copies lack some clones; in the studies checked, an unresolved V gene accounts for under half of them, and the cause for the rest is not known. The V and J calls and clone size come from that table; D and trimming were worked out from the DNA. Counted in this sample were 110,000 or so clones; 90% to 95% of them appeared once. The ten largest clones take up about 4% of the sample.

This specimen was peripheral blood, taken at surgery. The origin of this receptor is a boy less than two years old with hemimegalencephaly and intractable seizures. The chain is assembled from TRBV19 and TRBJ2-7, with TRBD2 perhaps the D gene, on 5 matching bases. CDR3 loop: CASSIGSGNYEQYF. The DNA sequence is as follows: TGTGCCAGTAGTATTGGGTCCGGGAACTACGAGCAGTACTTC.